Listed below are T cell receptor beta chains from one sample, sequenced in a study of OX40 agonist ivuxolimab in advanced cancers. Using immunoSEQ multiplex PCR, the repertoire was profiled, and TCRdb retains in-frame clones only, with some absent. The sample holds 55,000 to 90,000 clones, roughly 80% seen once. The sample was CD4+ or CD8+ T cells sorted from blood, taken in a trial of the OX40 agonist ivuxolimab. The origin of the receptors is an adult with an advanced solid tumor such as melanoma, head and neck, liver or kidney cancer. The CDR3 runs from the conserved cysteine through the conserved F or W. Each record gives: V gene, J gene, clone size, D gene, CDR3 protein, CDR3 DNA. D genes are given only for firm matches. Part of the rows lack a size; the others show once, few, many or a class for expanded clones.

TRBV11-2	TRBJ2-3	once	NA	CASSRQLFTDTQYF	TGTGCCAGCAGCCGACAGCTCTTCACAGATACGCAGTATTTT
TRBV10-3	TRBJ2-7	once	TRBD2	CAIGRAGGTYEQYF	TGTGCCATCGGTCGAGCGGGGGGGACCTACGAGCAGTACTTC
TRBV5-1	TRBJ2-1	NA	NA	CASSLDRGGSYNEQFF	TGCGCCAGCAGCTTGGACAGGGGAGGCTCCTACAATGAGCAGTTCTTC
TRBV18	TRBJ1-2	NA	NA	CASSANTGRLNYGYTF	TGTGCCAGCTCGGCCAACACTGGGCGTCTTAACTATGGCTACACCTTC
TRBV7-2	TRBJ2-2	once	NA	CASSLAEGAGELFF	TGTGCCAGCAGCTTAGCGGAGGGGGCCGGGGAGCTGTTTTTT
TRBV5-6	TRBJ2-2	NA	NA	CASSFDRNTGELFF	TGTGCCAGCAGCTTTGACAGGAATACCGGGGAGCTGTTTTTT
TRBV6-5	TRBJ2-6	NA	NA	CASSPLSGANVLTF	TGTGCCAGCAGTCCCCTCTCTGGGGCCAACGTCCTGACTTTC
TRBV5-6	TRBJ1-1	few	NA	CASSLGGGRVF	TGTGCCAGCAGCTTGGGAGGGGGGCGCGTCTTT
TRBV2	TRBJ1-1	few	TRBD1	CASRGQPNTEAFF	TGTGCCAGCAGGGGACAGCCGAACACTGAAGCTTTCTTT
TRBV6-1	TRBJ1-6	NA	NA	CASSAGAASSPLHF	TGTGCCAGCAGTGCCGGGGCCGCCAGTTCACCCCTCCACTTT
TRBV13	TRBJ2-7	NA	NA	CASSLVGEQYF	TGTGCCAGCAGCTTAGTGGGCGAGCAGTACTTC
TRBV6-6	TRBJ1-4	NA	TRBD1	CASSSTGGEKLFF	TGTGCCAGCAGTTCCACAGGGGGTGAAAAACTGTTTTTT
TRBV7-9	TRBJ2-3	NA	NA	CASSHDGDRADTQYF	TGTGCCAGCAGCCACGATGGTGACCGGGCAGATACGCAGTATTTT
TRBV16	TRBJ2-3	NA	NA	CASNRGPGAEADTQYF	TGTGCCAGCAATCGCGGCCCGGGGGCCGAGGCAGATACGCAGTATTTT
TRBV5-1	TRBJ2-7	NA	NA	CASSLDRRLGVYEQYF	TGCGCCAGCAGCTTGGATCGACGTCTAGGGGTCTACGAGCAGTACTTC
TRBV6-5	TRBJ1-2	NA	TRBD1	CASSFNRGRGYTF	TGTGCCAGCAGTTTCAACAGGGGCCGTGGCTACACCTTC
TRBV2	TRBJ1-5	NA	TRBD1	CASMMGQGRGNQPQHF	TGTGCCAGCATGATGGGACAGGGAAGAGGCAATCAGCCCCAGCATTTT
TRBV6-1	TRBJ2-4	NA	NA	CASSEGIGKAKNIQYF	TGTGCCAGCAGTGAAGGAATAGGTAAAGCCAAAAACATTCAGTACTTC
TRBV6-5	TRBJ2-5	NA	NA	CASSYGLQEQYF	TGTGCCAGCAGTTACGGTCTGCAAGAGCAGTACTTC
TRBV11-2	TRBJ1-1	NA	NA	CASSLDLTGVFPEAFF	TGTGCCAGCAGCTTAGATCTTACCGGGGTTTTCCCTGAAGCTTTCTTT
TRBV2	TRBJ2-7	NA	TRBD2	CASSEEGLASGEQYF	TGTGCCAGCAGTGAAGAGGGACTAGCGTCTGGAGAGCAGTACTTC
TRBV5-1	TRBJ2-2	once	NA	CASSLVGVPGELFF	TGCGCCAGCAGCTTGGTGGGGGTACCCGGGGAGCTGTTTTTT
TRBV5-6	TRBJ1-2	NA	NA	CASSLVGSGGYTF	TGTGCCAGCAGCTTGGTGGGGAGCGGGGGCTACACCTTC
TRBV5-4	TRBJ2-2	few	TRBD2	CASSQGLAGANTGELFF	TGTGCCAGCAGCCAGGGACTAGCGGGGGCAAACACCGGGGAGCTGTTTTTT
TRBV6-5	TRBJ2-2	NA	NA	CASARDTNTGELFF	TGTGCTTCAGCCCGGGACACGAACACCGGGGAGCTGTTTTTT
TRBV6-1	TRBJ1-2	NA	NA	CASSEKRPVRHYGYTF	TGTGCCAGCAGTGAAAAGAGGCCAGTTAGACACTATGGCTACACCTTC
TRBV6-6	TRBJ2-1	few	TRBD2	CASSISGGAANEQFF	TGTGCCAGCAGCATTAGCGGGGGGGCCGCTAATGAGCAGTTCTTC
TRBV5-4	TRBJ2-3	NA	TRBD2	CASSLPSGGISTDTQYF	TGTGCCAGCAGCTTGCCTAGCGGGGGGATAAGCACAGATACGCAGTATTTT
TRBV5-6	TRBJ1-2	NA	NA	CASSRQGIDYGYTF	TGTGCCAGCAGCCGCCAGGGCATTGACTATGGCTACACCTTC
TRBV5-1	TRBJ1-1	NA	NA	CASNKLGGTEAFF	TGCGCCAGCAATAAGTTAGGGGGCACTGAAGCTTTCTTT
TRBV28	TRBJ1-1	NA	TRBD1	CASSSPGGGQNTEAFF	TGTGCCAGCAGTTCCCCAGGGGGCGGCCAGAACACTGAAGCTTTCTTT
TRBV28	TRBJ1-2	NA	NA	CASRGRGNYGYTF	TGTGCCAGCAGGGGGCGAGGGAACTATGGCTACACCTTC
TRBV15	TRBJ2-1	NA	NA	CATQQVTGLGNEQFF	TGTGCCACGCAGCAAGTAACAGGGCTGGGGAATGAGCAGTTCTTC
TRBV30	TRBJ1-1	NA	NA	CAFLGTGNMNTEAFF	TGTGCCTTTTTAGGAACAGGCAACATGAACACTGAAGCTTTCTTT
TRBV6-5	TRBJ2-3	NA	NA	CASSYPGEGPDTQYF	TGTGCCAGCAGTTACCCCGGGGAAGGACCAGATACGCAGTATTTT
TRBV6-5	TRBJ1-5	NA	NA	CASMTANSNQPQHF	TGTGCCAGCATGACAGCTAATAGCAATCAGCCCCAGCATTTT
TRBV19	TRBJ1-2	NA	TRBD1	CASSMGTGSFGYTF	TGTGCCAGTAGTATGGGGACAGGGTCCTTTGGCTACACCTTC
TRBV11-2	TRBJ2-3	NA	TRBD1	CASSLGTGGDTQYF	TGTGCCAGCAGCTTAGGGACAGGGGGGGATACGCAGTATTTT
TRBV28	TRBJ1-3	NA	NA	CASSMVGSGNTIYF	TGTGCCAGCAGTATGGTGGGCTCTGGAAACACCATATATTTT
TRBV27	TRBJ1-4	NA	NA	CASRNHRGSNEKLFF	TGTGCCAGCAGAAACCACAGAGGATCTAATGAAAAACTGTTTTTT
TRBV5-1	TRBJ2-5	NA	NA	CASSFGSDSQETQYF	TGCGCCAGCAGCTTTGGTTCGGACAGCCAAGAGACCCAGTACTTC
TRBV19	TRBJ2-2	NA	TRBD1	CASNGQGKAGELFF	TGTGCCAGTAACGGACAGGGGAAAGCCGGGGAGCTGTTTTTT
TRBV15	TRBJ1-3	NA	TRBD1	CATTPDRRNTIYF	TGTGCCACCACACCGGACAGGAGGAACACCATATATTTT
TRBV29-1	TRBJ1-5	few	NA	CSVGQGFNQPQHF	TGCAGCGTTGGGCAGGGTTTCAATCAGCCCCAGCATTTT
TRBV7-2	TRBJ2-4	once	TRBD2	CASSPQRGTKNIQYF	TGTGCCAGCAGTCCCCAGCGGGGTACCAAAAACATTCAGTACTTC
TRBV29-1	TRBJ2-7	NA	NA	CSVDVGQNYEQYF	TGCAGCGTTGATGTGGGCCAGAACTACGAGCAGTACTTC
TRBV6-1	TRBJ2-5	NA	TRBD2	CASSETRGGRVTQYF	TGTGCCAGCAGTGAAACGCGGGGGGGGAGGGTGACCCAGTACTTC